This T cell receptor (beta chain) was found in a study of T cell responses to AZD1222 COVID-19 vaccine. Findings and caveats of the study: Clonal diversity was possibly underestimated; the donors were predominantly white British and more often female. Scientists sampled the repertoires only once the peak T cell response had passed.

For this clone: Its specificity is not known.

Some clones are missing from TCRdb's copy, which holds only in-frame ones; the method was immunoSEQ multiplex PCR. Here the sample spans about 99,000 clones, about nine tenths being singletons. The clonotype originates from an adult who received the MenACWY meningococcal vaccine as a control. The sequencing here drew on peripheral blood, taken 28 days after the second dose of the MenACWY control vaccine.

CDR3 nucleotides: TGTGCCAGCAGCTTAACCGCTGCTGGTGGCTACACCTTC. Amino acids: CASSLTAAGGYTF. The gene calls are TRBV7-3 and TRBJ1-2; D call uncertain. Trimming removed 0 bases at V and 7 bases at J, with 9 bases between. The CDR3 consists of 13 residues. Germline CDR1 reads SGHTA; CDR2 reads FQGTGA.